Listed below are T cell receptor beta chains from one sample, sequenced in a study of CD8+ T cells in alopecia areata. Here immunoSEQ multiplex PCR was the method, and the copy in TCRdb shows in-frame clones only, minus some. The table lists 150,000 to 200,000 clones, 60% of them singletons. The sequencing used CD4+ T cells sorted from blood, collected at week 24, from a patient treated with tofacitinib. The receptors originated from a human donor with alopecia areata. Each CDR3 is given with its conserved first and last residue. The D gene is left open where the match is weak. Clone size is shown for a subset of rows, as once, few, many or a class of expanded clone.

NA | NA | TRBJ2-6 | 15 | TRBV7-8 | TGTGCCAGCAGCCCCCGTAGCTCTGGGGCCAACGTCCTGACTTTC | CASSPRSSGANVLTF
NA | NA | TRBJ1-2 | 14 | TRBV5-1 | TGCGCCAGCAGTATAAGTGGGACTAACTATGGCTACACCTTC | CASSISGTNYGYTF
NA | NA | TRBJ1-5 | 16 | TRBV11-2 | TGTGCCAGCAGCTTAGGCGTCAGGGAGGGTGATCAGCCCCAGCATTTT | CASSLGVREGDQPQHF
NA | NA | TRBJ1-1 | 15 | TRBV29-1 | TGCAGCGTCCATGGACAGAGTAACATGAACACTGAAGCTTTCTTT | CSVHGQSNMNTEAFF
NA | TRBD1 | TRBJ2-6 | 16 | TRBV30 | TGTGCCTGGAGTAGGACAGGGGGCTCTGGGGCCAACGTCCTGACTTTC | CAWSRTGGSGANVLTF
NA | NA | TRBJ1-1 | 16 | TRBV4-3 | TGCGCCAGCAGCCAAGTCTTCGGTGGGGTTAACACTGAAGCTTTCTTT | CASSQVFGGVNTEAFF
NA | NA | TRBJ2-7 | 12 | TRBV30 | TGTGCCTGGAGGCAGGACAGCTACGAGCAGTACTTC | CAWRQDSYEQYF
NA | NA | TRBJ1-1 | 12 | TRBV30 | TGTGCCTGGAGTAAGGAGAACACTGAAGCTTTCTTT | CAWSKENTEAFF
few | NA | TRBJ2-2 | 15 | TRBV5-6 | TGTGCCAGCAGCTTGAATTTGGGGTTCACCGGGGAGCTGTTTTTT | CASSLNLGFTGELFF
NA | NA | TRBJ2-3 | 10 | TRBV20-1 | TGCAGTGCTAGGGCCGAGGGGCAGTATTTT | CSARAEGQYF
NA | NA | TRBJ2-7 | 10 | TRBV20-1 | TGCAGTGCTAGAGGGGGCGAGCAGTACTTC | CSARGGEQYF
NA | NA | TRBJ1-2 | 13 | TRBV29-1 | TGCAGCGTTAATGTCGCGGCTCTCTCTGGCTACACCTTC | CSVNVAALSGYTF
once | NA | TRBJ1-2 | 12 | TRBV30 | TGTGCCTCTATTTCGGACCGAGATGGCTACACCTTC | CASISDRDGYTF
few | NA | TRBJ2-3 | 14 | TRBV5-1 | TGCGCCAGCAGCTTAGGGACATCGCCTAATACGCAGTATTTT | CASSLGTSPNTQYF
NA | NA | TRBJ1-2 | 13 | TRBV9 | TGTGCCAGCAGCACAGCGGACAGCTATGGCTACACCTTC | CASSTADSYGYTF
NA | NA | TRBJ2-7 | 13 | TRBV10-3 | TGTGCCATCAGCCCAATACTGACCTACGAGCAGTACTTC | CAISPILTYEQYF
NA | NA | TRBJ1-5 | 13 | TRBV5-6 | TGTGCCAGCAGCCCGTCTGGGGAACAGCCCCAGCATTTT | CASSPSGEQPQHF
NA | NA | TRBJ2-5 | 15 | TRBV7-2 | TGTGCCAGCAGCGTGGACACGACCATTCAAGAGACCCAGTACTTC | CASSVDTTIQETQYF
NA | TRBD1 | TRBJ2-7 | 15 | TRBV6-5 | TGTGCCAGCAGTCCGTACCGGGACAGGGTCTACGAGCAGTACTTC | CASSPYRDRVYEQYF
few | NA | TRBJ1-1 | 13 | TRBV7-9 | TGTGCCAGCAGCTTATACGGGAACACTGAAGCTTTCTTT | CASSLYGNTEAFF
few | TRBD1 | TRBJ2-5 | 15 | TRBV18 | TGTGCCAGCTCACGAACCGGGACAGGGGCCGAGACCCAGTACTTC | CASSRTGTGAETQYF
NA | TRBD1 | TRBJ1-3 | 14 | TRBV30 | TGTGCCTGGAGGCCAGGGGGCTCTGGAAACACCATATATTTT | CAWRPGGSGNTIYF
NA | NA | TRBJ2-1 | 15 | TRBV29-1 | TGCAGCGTTGTGGACCCGAGGAGGGTCCACAATGAGCAGTTCTTC | CSVVDPRRVHNEQFF
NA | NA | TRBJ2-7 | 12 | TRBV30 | TGTGCCTGGAGTGTACAGGACTACGAGCAGTACTTC | CAWSVQDYEQYF
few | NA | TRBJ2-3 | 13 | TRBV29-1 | TGCAGCGTTGAGGGACATCGCACAGATACGCAGTATTTT | CSVEGHRTDTQYF
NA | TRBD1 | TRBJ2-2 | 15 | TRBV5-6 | TGTGCCAGCAGCTTGGACAGGGGGCGAAGCGGGGAGCTGTTTTTT | CASSLDRGRSGELFF
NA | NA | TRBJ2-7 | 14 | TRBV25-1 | TGTGCCAGCAGGGACCGCCCGCCGTTTAGGAAGCAGTACTTC | CASRDRPPFRKQYF
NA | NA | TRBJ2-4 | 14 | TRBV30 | TGTGCCTGGACGGCCGGCTCCAGGGAAGGGATTCAGTACTTC | CAWTAGSREGIQYF
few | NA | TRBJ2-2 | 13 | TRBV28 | TGTGCCAGCAGGACACAGGGCACCGGGGAGCTGTTTTTT | CASRTQGTGELFF
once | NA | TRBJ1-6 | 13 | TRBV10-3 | TGTGCCATCAGTGATGTTGGTATTGAGTCCCTCCACTTT | CAISDVGIESLHF
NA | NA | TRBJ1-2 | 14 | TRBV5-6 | TGTGCCAGCAGCACTAGGTCGCAAAGCTCAGGCTACACCTTC | CASSTRSQSSGYTF
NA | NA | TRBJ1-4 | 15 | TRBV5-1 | TGCGCCAGCAGCTTGTCGGATCCTATTAATGAAAAACTGTTTTTT | CASSLSDPINEKLFF
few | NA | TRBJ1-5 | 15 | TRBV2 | TGTGCCAGCAGCAGGGTCGGTTCGGGCAATCAGCCCCAGCATTTT | CASSRVGSGNQPQHF
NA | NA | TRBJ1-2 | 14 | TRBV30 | TGTGCCTGGAGTGGGCCTGGTTCCCTCTATGGCTACACCTTC | CAWSGPGSLYGYTF
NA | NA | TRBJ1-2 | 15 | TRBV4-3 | TGCGCCAGCAGCCCTGGGAGAAGTGGGCCCTATGGCTACACCTTC | CASSPGRSGPYGYTF
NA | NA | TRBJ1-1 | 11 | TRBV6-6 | TGTGCCAGCACCAGGGGCGGTGAAGCTTTCTTT | CASTRGGEAFF
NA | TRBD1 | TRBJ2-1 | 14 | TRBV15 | TGTGCCACCCTAGCCGGGACAGTCTACAATGAGCAGTTCTTC | CATLAGTVYNEQFF
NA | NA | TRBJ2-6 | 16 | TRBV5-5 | TGTGCCAGCAGCTTGGTTGGCCTATCTGGGGCCAACGTCCTGACTTTC | CASSLVGLSGANVLTF
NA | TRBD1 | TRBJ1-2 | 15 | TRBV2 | TGTGCCAACGCAAACCAGCTAGGGACAGGGAGTGGCTACACCTTC | CANANQLGTGSGYTF
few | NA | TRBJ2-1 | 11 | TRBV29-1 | TGCAGCGTTGAAGATCGTCCTAGCCAGTTCTTC | CSVEDRPSQFF
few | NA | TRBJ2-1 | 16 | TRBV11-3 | TGTGCCAGCAGCCCCCAGGGCTGGGATTCCGGCAATGAGCAGTTCTTC | CASSPQGWDSGNEQFF
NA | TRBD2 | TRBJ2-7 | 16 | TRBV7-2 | TGTGCCAGCAGCTTAGTGGGGGCGGGGGGGCCAGGCGAGCAGTACTTC | CASSLVGAGGPGEQYF
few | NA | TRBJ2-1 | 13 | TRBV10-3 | TGTGCCATCAGTGATCTACTTAGCAATGAGCAGTTCTTC | CAISDLLSNEQFF
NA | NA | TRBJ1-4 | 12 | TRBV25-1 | TGTGCCAGCAGTGCCTTTAATGAAAAACTGTTTTTT | CASSAFNEKLFF
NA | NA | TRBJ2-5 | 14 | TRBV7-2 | TGTGCCAGCAGCTCCGCGGCGAACCAAGAGACCCAGTACTTC | CASSSAANQETQYF
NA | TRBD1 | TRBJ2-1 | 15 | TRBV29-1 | TGCAGCGCCCCCCGACAGGGTGGGGATTACAATGAGCAGTTCTTC | CSAPRQGGDYNEQFF
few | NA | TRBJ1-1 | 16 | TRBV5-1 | TGCGCCAGCAGCTTGGAAGGAGATCGAATGAACACTGAAGCTTTCTTT | CASSLEGDRMNTEAFF
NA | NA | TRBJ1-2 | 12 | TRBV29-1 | TGCAGCGTTATGACAAGTAACTATGGCTACACCTTC | CSVMTSNYGYTF
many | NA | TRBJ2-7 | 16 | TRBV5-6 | TGTGCCAGCAGCTTGGCGGGCAGGGGTGTATCCTACGAGCAGTACTTC | CASSLAGRGVSYEQYF
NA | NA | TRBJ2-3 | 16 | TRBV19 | TGTGCCAGTAGTATGTGGACTGCAGGGAACACAGATACGCAGTATTTT | CASSMWTAGNTDTQYF
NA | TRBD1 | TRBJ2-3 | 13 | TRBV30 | TGTGCCTCACAGGGGGGAGCGGCAGATACGCAGTATTTT | CASQGGAADTQYF
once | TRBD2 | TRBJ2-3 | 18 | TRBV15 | TGTGCCACCAGCAGAGATTTTGGGACTAGCGGGGGGACTGATACGCAGTATTTT | CATSRDFGTSGGTDTQYF
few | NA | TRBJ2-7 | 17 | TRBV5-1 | TGCGCCAGCAGCAGAGTAGGGACCCCGGACCGGTCCTACGAGCAGTACTTC | CASSRVGTPDRSYEQYF
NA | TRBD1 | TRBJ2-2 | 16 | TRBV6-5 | TGTGCCAGCAGTTCATACGACAGGGTTCCCACCGGGGAGCTGTTTTTT | CASSSYDRVPTGELFF
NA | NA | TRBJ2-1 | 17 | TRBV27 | TGTGCCAGCAGTGCCGACGGGACGCATCCCTCCTACAATGAGCAGTTCTTC | CASSADGTHPSYNEQFF
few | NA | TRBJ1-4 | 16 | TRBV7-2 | TGTGCCAGCAGCAGGGGGATGGGCTCAACTAATGAAAAACTGTTTTTT | CASSRGMGSTNEKLFF